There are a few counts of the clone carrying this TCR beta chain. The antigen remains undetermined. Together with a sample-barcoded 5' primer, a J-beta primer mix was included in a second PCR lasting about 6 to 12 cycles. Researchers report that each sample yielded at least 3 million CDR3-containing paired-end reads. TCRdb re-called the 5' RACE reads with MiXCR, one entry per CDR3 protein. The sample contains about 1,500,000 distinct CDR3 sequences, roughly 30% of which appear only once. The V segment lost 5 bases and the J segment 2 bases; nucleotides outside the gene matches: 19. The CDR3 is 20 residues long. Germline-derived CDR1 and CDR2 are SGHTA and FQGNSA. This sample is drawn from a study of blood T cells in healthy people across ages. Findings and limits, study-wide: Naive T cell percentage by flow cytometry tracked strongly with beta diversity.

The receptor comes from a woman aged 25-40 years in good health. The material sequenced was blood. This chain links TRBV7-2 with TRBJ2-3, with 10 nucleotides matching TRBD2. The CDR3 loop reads CASSAIGLAEDPNYTDTQYF. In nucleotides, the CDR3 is TGTGCCAGCAGCGCGATTGGACTAGCGGAAGACCCAAATTACACAGATACGCAGTATTTT.